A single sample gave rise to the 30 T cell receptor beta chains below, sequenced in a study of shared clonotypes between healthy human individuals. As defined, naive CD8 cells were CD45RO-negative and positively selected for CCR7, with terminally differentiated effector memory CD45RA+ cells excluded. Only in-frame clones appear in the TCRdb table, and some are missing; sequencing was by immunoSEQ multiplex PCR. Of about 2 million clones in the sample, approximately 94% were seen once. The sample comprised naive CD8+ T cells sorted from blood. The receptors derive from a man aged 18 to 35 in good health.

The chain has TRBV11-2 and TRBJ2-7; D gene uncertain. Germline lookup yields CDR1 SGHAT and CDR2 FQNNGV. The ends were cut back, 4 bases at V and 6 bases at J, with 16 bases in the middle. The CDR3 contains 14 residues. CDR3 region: CASSYKPLVAEQYF. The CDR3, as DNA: TGTGCCAGCAGCTATAAGCCGCTTGTCGCCGAGCAGTACTTC.

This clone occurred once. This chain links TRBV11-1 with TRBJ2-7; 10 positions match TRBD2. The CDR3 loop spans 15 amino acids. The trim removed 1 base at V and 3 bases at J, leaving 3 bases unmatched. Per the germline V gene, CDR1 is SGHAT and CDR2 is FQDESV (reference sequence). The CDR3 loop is CASSLVPSGGYEQYF. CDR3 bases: TGTGCCAGCAGCTTAGTCCCTAGCGGGGGCTACGAGCAGTACTTC.

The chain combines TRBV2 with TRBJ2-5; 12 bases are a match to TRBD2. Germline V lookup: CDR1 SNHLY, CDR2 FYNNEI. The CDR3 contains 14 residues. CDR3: CASLAGGPSKTQYF. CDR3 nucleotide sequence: TGTGCGTCTCTAGCGGGAGGGCCCTCGAAGACCCAGTACTTC.

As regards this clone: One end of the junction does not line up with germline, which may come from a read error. CDR3 amino acids: CASSPIRGSAIF. DNA for the CDR3: TGCGCCAGCAGCCCAATCCGCGGGAGTGCTATCTTC. V usage is TRBV4-1 and J usage is TRBJ2-7, with 7 bases identical to TRBD2. The CDR3 length is 12 residues. The germline gives CDR1 MGHRA, CDR2 YSYEKL.

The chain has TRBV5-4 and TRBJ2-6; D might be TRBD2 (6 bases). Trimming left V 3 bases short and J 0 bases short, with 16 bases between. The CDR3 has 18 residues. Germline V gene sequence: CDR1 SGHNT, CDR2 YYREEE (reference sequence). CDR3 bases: TGTGCCAGCAGCTCCATTACTAGCCCCTACTCTGGGGCCAACGTCCTGACTTTC. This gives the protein CASSSITSPYSGANVLTF.

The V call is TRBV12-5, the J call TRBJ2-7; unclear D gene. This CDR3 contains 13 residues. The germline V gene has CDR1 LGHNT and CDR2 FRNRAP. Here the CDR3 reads CASRTPGSYEQYF. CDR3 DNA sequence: TGTGCCTCCCGAACGCCAGGCTCCTACGAGCAGTACTTC. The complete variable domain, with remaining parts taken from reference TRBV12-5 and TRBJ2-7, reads DARVTQTPRHKVTEMGQEVTMRCQPILGHNTVFWYRQTMMQGLELLAYFRNRAPLDDSGMPKDRFSAEMPDATLATLKIQPSEPRDSAVYFCASRTPGSYEQYFGPGTRLTVT.

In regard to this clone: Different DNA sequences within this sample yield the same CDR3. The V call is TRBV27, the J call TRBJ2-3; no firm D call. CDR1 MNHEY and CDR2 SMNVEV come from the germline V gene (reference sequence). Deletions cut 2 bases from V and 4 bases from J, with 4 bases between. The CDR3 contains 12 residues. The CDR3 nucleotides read TGTGCCAGCAGTTTAAATGCAGATACGCAGTATTTT. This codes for CASSLNADTQYF.

The CDR3 is CASSYGEGAFEQYF. Here the CDR3 DNA reads TGTGCCAGCAGCTACGGGGAAGGCGCATTCGAGCAGTACTTC. This rearrangement joins TRBV11-2 to TRBJ2-7; tentatively, D is TRBD2 (5 bases). The V gene's germline CDR1 is SGHAT and CDR2 FQNNGV. V was clipped by 4 bases and J by 6 bases, with 16 bases between them. The CDR3 totals 14 residues.

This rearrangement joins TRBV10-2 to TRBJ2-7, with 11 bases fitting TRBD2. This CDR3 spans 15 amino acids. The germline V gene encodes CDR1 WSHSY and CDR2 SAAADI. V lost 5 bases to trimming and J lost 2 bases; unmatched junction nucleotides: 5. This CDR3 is CASSSSGGVAYEQYF. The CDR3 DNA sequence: TGCGCCAGCAGTAGTAGCGGGGGGGTCGCCTACGAGCAGTACTTC.

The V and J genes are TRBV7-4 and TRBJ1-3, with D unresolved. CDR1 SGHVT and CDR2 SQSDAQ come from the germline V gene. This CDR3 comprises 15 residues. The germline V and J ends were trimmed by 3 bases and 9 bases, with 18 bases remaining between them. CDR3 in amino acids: CASSFRFYPRITIYF. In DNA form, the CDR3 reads TGTGCCAGCAGCTTTCGGTTCTATCCCAGAATCACCATATATTTT. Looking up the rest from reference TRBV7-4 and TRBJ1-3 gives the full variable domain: GAGVSQSPRYKVAKRGRDVALRCDSISGHVTLYWYRQTLGQGSEVLTYSQSDAQRDKSGRPSGRFSAERPERSVSTLKIQRTEQGDSAVYLCASSFRFYPRITIYFGEGSWLTVV.

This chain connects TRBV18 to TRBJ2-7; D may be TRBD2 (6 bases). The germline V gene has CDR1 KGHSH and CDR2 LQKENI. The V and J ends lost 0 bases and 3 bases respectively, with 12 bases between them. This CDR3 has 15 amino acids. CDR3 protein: CASSPPAGPLYEQYF. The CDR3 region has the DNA TGTGCCAGCTCACCACCTGCGGGGCCACTCTACGAGCAGTACTTC. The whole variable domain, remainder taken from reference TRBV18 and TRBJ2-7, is NAGVMQNPRHLVRRRGQEARLRCSPMKGHSHVYWYRQLPEEGLKFMVYLQKENIIDESGMPKERFSAEFPKEGPSILRIQQVVRGDSAAYFCASSPPAGPLYEQYFGPGTRLTVT.

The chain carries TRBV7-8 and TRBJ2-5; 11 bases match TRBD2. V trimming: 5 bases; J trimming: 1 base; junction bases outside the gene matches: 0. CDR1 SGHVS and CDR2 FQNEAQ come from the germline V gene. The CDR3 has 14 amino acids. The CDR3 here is CASSGTSGQETQYF. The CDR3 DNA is TGTGCCAGCAGCGGGACTAGCGGCCAAGAGACCCAGTACTTC.

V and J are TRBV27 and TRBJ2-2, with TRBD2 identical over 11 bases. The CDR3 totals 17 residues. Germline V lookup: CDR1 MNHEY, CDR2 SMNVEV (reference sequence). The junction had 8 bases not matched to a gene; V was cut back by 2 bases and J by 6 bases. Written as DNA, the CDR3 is TGTGCCAGCAGTTTAAATGGATGGACTAGCGGGTCCGGGGAGCTGTTTTTT. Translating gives CASSLNGWTSGSGELFF.

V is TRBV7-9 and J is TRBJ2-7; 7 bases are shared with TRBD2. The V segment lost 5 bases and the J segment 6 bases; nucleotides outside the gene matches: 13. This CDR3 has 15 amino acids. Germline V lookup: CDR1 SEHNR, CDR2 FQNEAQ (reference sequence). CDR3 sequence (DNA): TGTGCCAGCAGCACCATGGGCGGGAGCCCCCTCGAGCAGTACTTC. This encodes CASSTMGGSPLEQYF.

The CDR3 region is CAARGQGVHEQYF. In DNA form, the CDR3 reads TGTGCCGCCCGCGGACAGGGGGTCCACGAGCAGTACTTC. This chain links TRBV6-1 with TRBJ2-7, with 10 bases identical to TRBD1. CDR1 and CDR2 from the germline V gene are MNHNS and SASEGT. V shed 11 bases and J 5 bases; nucleotides not matched to a gene: 9. This CDR3 has 13 amino acids.

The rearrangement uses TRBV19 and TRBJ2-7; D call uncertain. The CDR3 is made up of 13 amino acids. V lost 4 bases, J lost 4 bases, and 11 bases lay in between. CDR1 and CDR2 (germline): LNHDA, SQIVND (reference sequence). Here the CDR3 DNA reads TGTGCCAGTAGTACCTCTGACGGTTACGAGCAGTACTTC. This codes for CASSTSDGYEQYF.

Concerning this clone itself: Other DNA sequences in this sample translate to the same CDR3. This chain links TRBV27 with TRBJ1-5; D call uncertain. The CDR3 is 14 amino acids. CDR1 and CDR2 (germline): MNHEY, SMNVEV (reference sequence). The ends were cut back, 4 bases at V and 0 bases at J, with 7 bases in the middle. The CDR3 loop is CASSYLGSNQPQHF. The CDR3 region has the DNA TGTGCCAGCAGTTATCTGGGTAGCAATCAGCCCCAGCATTTT.

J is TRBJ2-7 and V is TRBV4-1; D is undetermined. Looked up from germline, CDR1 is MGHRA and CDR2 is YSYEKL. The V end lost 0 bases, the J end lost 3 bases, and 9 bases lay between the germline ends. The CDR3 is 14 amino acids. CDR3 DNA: TGCGCCAGCAGCCAAGAGGCGCGTATCTACGAGCAGTACTTC. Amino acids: CASSQEARIYEQYF.

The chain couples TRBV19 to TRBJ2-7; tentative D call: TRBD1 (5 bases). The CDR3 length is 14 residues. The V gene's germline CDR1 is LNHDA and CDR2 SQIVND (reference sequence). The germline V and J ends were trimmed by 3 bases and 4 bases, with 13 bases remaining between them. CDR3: CASSMAAGPYEQYF. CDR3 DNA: TGTGCCAGTAGTATGGCGGCAGGGCCATACGAGCAGTACTTC.

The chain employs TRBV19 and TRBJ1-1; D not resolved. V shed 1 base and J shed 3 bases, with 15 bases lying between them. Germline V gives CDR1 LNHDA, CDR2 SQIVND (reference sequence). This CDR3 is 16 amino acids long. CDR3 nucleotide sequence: TGTGCCAGTAGTATAGTACGATGGGGTTTCTACACTGAAGCTTTCTTT. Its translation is CASSIVRWGFYTEAFF.

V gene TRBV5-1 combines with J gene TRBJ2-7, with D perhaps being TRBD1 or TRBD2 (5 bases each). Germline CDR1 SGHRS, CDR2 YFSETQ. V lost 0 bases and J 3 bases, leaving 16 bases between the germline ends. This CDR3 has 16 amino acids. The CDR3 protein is CASSLVAFAQDYEQYF. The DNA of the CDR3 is TGCGCCAGCAGCTTGGTAGCGTTTGCACAGGACTACGAGCAGTACTTC.

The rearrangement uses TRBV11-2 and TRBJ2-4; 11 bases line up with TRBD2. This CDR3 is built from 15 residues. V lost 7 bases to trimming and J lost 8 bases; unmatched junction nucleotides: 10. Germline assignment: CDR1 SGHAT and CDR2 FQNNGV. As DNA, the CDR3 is TGTGCCAGCACCCCGGGTAGCGGGAGGGTAGACATTCAGTACTTC. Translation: CASTPGSGRVDIQYF. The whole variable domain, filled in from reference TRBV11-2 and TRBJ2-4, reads EAGVAQSPRYKIIEKRQSVAFWCNPISGHATLYWYQQILGQGPKLLIQFQNNGVVDDSQLPKDRFSAERLKGVDSTLKIQPAKLEDSAVYLCASTPGSGRVDIQYFGAGTRLSVL.

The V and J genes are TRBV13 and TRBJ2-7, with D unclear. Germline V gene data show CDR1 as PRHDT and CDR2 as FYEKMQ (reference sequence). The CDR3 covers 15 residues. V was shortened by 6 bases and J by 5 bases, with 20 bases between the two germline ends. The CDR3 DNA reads TGTGCCAGCAGTTTCGGCCCTAGTTCCCTCGACGAGCAGTACTTC. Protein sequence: CASSFGPSSLDEQYF.

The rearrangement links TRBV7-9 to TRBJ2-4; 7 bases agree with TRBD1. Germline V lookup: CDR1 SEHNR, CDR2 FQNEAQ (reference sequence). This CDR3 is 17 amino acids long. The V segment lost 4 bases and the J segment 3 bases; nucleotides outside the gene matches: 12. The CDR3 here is CASSSPAGRDSKNIQYF. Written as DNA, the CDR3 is TGTGCCAGCAGCTCCCCGGCTGGCCGGGACAGCAAAAACATTCAGTACTTC.

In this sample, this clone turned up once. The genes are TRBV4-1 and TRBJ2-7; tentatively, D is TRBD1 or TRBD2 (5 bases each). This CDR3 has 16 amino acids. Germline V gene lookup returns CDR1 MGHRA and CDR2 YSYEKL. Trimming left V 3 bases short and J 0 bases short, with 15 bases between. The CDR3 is CASSHDGGLYSYEQYF. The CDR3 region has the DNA TGCGCCAGCAGCCACGATGGGGGTCTTTACTCCTACGAGCAGTACTTC.

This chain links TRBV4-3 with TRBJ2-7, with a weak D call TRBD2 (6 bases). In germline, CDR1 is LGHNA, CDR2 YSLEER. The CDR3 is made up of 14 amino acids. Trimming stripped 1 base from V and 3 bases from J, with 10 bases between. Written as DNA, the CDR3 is TGCGCCAGCAGCCAAGCGCGGGGTAACTACGAGCAGTACTTC. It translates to CASSQARGNYEQYF.

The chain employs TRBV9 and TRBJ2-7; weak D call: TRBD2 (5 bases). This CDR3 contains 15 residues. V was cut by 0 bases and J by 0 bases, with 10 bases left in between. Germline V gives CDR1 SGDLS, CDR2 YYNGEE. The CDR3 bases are TGTGCCAGCAGCGTAGGAAGTACTAGCTCCTACGAGCAGTACTTC. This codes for CASSVGSTSSYEQYF.

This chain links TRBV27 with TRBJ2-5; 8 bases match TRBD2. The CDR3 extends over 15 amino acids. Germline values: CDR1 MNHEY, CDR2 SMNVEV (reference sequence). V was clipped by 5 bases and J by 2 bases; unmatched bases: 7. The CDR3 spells CASSLIAGRQETQYF. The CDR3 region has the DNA TGTGCCAGCAGTCTCATAGCGGGACGGCAAGAGACCCAGTACTTC.

CDR3 coding DNA: TGTGCCAGCAGCTTGACGGGAATCTCTGGAAACACCATATATTTT. Amino acid sequence: CASSLTGISGNTIYF. The chain carries TRBV7-9 and TRBJ1-3; D unresolved. CDR1 and CDR2 (germline): SEHNR, FQNEAQ (reference sequence). The length of the CDR3 is 15 residues. V was clipped by 3 bases and J by 0 bases, with 9 bases between them.

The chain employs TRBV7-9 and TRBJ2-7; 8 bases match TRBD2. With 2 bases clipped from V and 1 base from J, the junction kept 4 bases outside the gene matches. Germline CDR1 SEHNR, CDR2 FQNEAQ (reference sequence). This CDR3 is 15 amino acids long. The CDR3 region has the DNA TGTGCCAGCAGCTTACCGCGCGGGGGGTCCTACGAGCAGTACTTC. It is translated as CASSLPRGGSYEQYF. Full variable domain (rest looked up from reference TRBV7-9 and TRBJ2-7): DTGVSQNPRHKITKRGQNVTFRCDPISEHNRLYWYRQTLGQGPEFLTYFQNEAQLEKSRLLSDRFSAERPKGSFSTLEIQRTEQGDSAMYLCASSLPRGGSYEQYFGPGTRLTVT.